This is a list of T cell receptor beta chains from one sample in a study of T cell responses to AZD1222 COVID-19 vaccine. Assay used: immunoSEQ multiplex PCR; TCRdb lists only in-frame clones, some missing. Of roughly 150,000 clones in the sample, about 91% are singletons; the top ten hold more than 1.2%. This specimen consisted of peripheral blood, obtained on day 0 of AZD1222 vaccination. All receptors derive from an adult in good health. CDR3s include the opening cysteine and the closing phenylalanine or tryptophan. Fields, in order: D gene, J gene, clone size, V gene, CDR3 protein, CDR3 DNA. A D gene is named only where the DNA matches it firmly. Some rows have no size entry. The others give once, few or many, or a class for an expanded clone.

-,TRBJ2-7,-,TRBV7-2,CASSRTGFSYEQYF,TGTGCCAGCAGCCGTACAGGGTTCTCCTACGAGCAGTACTTC
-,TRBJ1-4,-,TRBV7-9,CASSRTSTNEKLFF,TGTGCCAGCAGCCGCACCTCAACTAATGAAAAACTGTTTTTT
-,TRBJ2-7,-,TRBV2,CASSEYGQPPYEQYF,TGTGCCAGCAGTGAATATGGACAGCCTCCCTACGAGCAGTACTTC
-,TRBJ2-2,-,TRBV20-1,CSASRGRATGELFF,TGCAGTGCTAGTCGTGGACGGGCCACCGGGGAGCTGTTTTTT
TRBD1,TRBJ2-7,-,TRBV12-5,CASGLSDRGYEQYF,TGTGCTAGTGGTTTGTCCGACAGGGGTTACGAGCAGTACTTC
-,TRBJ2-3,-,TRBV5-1,CASSNTDTQYF,TGCGCCAGCAGCAACACAGATACGCAGTATTTT
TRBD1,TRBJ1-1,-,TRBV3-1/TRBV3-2,CASSPKDRGEAFF,TGTGCCAGCAGCCCGAAGGACAGGGGAGAAGCTTTCTTT
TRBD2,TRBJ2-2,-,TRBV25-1,CASSELGRETGELFF,TGTGCCAGCAGTGAATTGGGGAGGGAGACCGGGGAGCTGTTTTTT
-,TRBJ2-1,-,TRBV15,CATSTLRNEQFF,TGTGCCACCAGCACCCTAAGGAATGAGCAGTTCTTC
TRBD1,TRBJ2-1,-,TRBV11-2,CASSLDRGSYEQFF,TGTGCCAGCAGCCTAGACAGGGGCTCGTATGAGCAGTTCTTC
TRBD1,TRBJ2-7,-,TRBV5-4,CASSLAGGQGNEQYF,TGTGCCAGCAGCTTGGCCGGGGGACAGGGGAACGAGCAGTACTTC
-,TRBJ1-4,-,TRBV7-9,CASSLGGGEKLFF,TGTGCCAGCAGCTTAGGGGGCGGTGAAAAACTGTTTTTT
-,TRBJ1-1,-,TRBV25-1,CASSGGFTEAFF,TGTGCCAGCAGTGGGGGGTTCACTGAAGCTTTCTTT
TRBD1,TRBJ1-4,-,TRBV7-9,CASSSWDSATNEKLFF,TGTGCCAGCAGCTCCTGGGACAGTGCAACTAATGAAAAACTGTTTTTT
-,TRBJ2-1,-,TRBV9,CASSVQGGNEQFF,TGTGCCAGCAGCGTCCAGGGAGGCAATGAGCAGTTCTTC
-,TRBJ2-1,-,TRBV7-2,CASSLVSRYEQFF,TGTGCCAGCAGCTTGGTCTCGAGGTATGAGCAGTTCTTC
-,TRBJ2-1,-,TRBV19,CASSVLYNEQFF,TGTGCCAGTAGTGTATTATACAATGAGCAGTTCTTC
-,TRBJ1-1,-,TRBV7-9,CASSLGLLGRNTEAFF,TGTGCCAGCAGCTTAGGTTTGCTGGGACGGAACACTGAAGCTTTCTTT
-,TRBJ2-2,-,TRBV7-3,CASSQSRPTGGSNTGELFF,TGTGCCAGCAGCCAATCACGGCCCACGGGCGGTTCGAACACCGGGGAGCTGTTTTTT
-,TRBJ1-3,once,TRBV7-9,CASSSWADSGNTIYF,TGTGCCAGCAGCTCTTGGGCCGATTCTGGAAACACCATATATTTT
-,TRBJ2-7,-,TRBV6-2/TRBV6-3,CASSYSVLQQYF,TGTGCCAGCAGTTACTCGGTCCTTCAGCAGTACTTC
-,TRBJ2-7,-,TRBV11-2,CASSTSGGWAYEQYF,TGTGCCAGCAGCACGAGTGGGGGGTGGGCCTACGAGCAGTACTTC
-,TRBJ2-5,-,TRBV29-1,CSVEAPGIQETQYF,TGCAGCGTTGAAGCCCCTGGGATCCAAGAGACCCAGTACTTC
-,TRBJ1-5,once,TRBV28,CASSAGIQPQHF,TGTGCCAGCAGTGCGGGGATTCAGCCCCAGCATTTT
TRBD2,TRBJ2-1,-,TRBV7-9,CASSPRTSGGASSYNEQFF,TGTGCCAGCAGCCCCAGGACTAGCGGGGGGGCGAGTTCCTACAATGAGCAGTTCTTC
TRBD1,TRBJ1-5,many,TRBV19,CASSIRGRGQPQHF,TGTGCCAGTAGTATTAGGGGGCGCGGTCAGCCCCAGCATTTT
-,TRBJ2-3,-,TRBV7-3,CASSSGLDTQYF,TGTGCCAGCAGCTCCGGGCTAGATACGCAGTATTTT
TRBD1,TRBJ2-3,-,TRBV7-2,CASTGVRTGTDTQYF,TGTGCCAGCACAGGGGTCCGGACAGGGACAGATACGCAGTATTTT
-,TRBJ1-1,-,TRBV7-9,CASEDGLNTEAFF,TGTGCCAGCGAAGACGGATTGAACACTGAAGCTTTCTTT
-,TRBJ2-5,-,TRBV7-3,CASSLGGRETQYF,TGTGCCAGCAGCTTAGGGGGGAGAGAGACCCAGTACTTC
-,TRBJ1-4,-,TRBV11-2,CASSLVLSNEKLFF,TGTGCCAGCAGCTTAGTCCTGTCTAATGAAAAACTGTTTTTT
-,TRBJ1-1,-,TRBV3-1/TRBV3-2,CASSQVFGVASDTEAFF,TGTGCCAGCAGCCAAGTCTTCGGGGTGGCAAGTGATACTGAAGCTTTCTTT
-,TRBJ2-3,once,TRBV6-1,CASSDRPGVSRTDTQYF,TGTGCCAGCAGTGATCGACCAGGGGTGTCCCGCACAGATACGCAGTATTTT
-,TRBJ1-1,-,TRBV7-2,CASSFLSTEAFF,TGTGCCAGCAGCTTCCTCAGCACTGAAGCTTTCTTT
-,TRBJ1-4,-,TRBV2,CASSVSAGSNEKLFF,TGTGCCAGCAGTGTTTCGGCCGGGTCTAATGAAAAACTGTTTTTT
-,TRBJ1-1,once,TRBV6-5,CASSYRTEAFF,TGTGCCAGCAGTTACAGGACTGAAGCTTTCTTT
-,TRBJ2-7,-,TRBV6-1,CASSESRGGFYEQYF,TGTGCCAGCAGTGAGTCTCGAGGGGGATTCTACGAGCAGTACTTC
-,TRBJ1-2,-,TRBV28,CASRTYRGYTF,TGTGCCAGCAGAACCTACAGGGGCTACACCTTC
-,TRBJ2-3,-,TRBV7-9,CASLSSGSTDTQYF,TGTGCCAGCCTCTCGAGCGGAAGCACAGATACGCAGTATTTT
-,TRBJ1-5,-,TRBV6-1,CASSDILNWRQPQHF,TGTGCCAGCAGTGATATTTTAAATTGGCGTCAGCCCCAGCATTTT
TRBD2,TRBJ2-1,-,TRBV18,CASSPRGGSYNEQFF,TGTGCCAGCTCACCACGGGGGGGCTCCTACAATGAGCAGTTCTTC
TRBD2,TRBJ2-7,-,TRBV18,CASSPKDSGITYEQYF,TGTGCCAGCTCACCCAAGGATAGCGGGATTACCTACGAGCAGTACTTC
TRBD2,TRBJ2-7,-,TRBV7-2,CASSLAPSGTGEQYF,TGTGCCAGCAGCTTAGCGCCTAGCGGGACCGGCGAGCAGTACTTC
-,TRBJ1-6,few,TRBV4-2,CASSQEVGGDSPLHF,TGTGCCAGCAGCCAAGAGGTGGGTGGAGATTCACCCCTCCACTTT
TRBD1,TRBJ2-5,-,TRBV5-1,CASSWTSGTGGWETQYF,TGCGCCAGCAGCTGGACCTCCGGGACAGGGGGCTGGGAGACCCAGTACTTC
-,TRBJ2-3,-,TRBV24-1,CATSSGWGTDTQYF,TGTGCCACCAGTAGCGGCTGGGGCACAGATACGCAGTATTTT
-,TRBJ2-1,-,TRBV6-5,CASSYFPGEVYNEQFF,TGTGCCAGCAGTTACTTCCCCGGTGAGGTTTACAATGAGCAGTTCTTC
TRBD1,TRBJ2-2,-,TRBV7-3,CASSLTGMGTGELFF,TGTGCCAGCAGCTTGACAGGGATGGGCACCGGGGAGCTGTTTTTT
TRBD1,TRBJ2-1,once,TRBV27,CASSLQGNNEQFF,TGTGCCAGCAGTCTACAGGGGAACAATGAGCAGTTCTTC
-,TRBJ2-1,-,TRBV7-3,CASSLSRNNEQFF,TGTGCCAGCAGCTTATCAAGAAACAATGAGCAGTTCTTC
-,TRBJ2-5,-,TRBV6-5,CASSYSEGTQYF,TGTGCCAGCAGTTACTCCGAGGGGACCCAGTACTTC
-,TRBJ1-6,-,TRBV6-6,CASSYSQLNSPLHF,TGTGCCAGCAGTTACTCTCAGCTTAATTCACCCCTCCACTTT
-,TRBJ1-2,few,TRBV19,CASAGTLGYTF,TGTGCCAGTGCCGGGACTCTTGGCTACACCTTC
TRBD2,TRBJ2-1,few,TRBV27,CASSLSTLAGVYNEQFF,TGTGCCAGCAGTTTATCGACTCTAGCGGGAGTCTACAATGAGCAGTTCTTC